This record concerns one TCR beta chain sequence. Its specificity is unknown. Genomic DNA from each subset was divided evenly over several immunoSEQ plates. Assay: immunoSEQ multiplex PCR; the TCRdb copy retains only in-frame clones and omits some. The table includes roughly 1,500,000 clones, about 98.5% detected once. The data belong to a study of shared clonotypes between healthy human individuals. CD4+ cells underwent separation, giving CD45RA+ naive and CD45RA-negative memory subsets. Points from the study as a whole: Compared with memory subsets, naive subsets generally had larger estimated richness.

CDR1 and CDR2 (germline): SGHNT, YYREEE (reference sequence). V shed 4 bases and J shed 4 bases, with 10 bases lying between them. CDR3 size: 13 residues. The rearrangement uses TRBV5-4 and TRBJ2-3, with D hard to call. This sequence was found in a man younger than 40 in good health. The sequenced sample was naive CD4+ T cells sorted from blood. Described subset: CD45RA+ positively selected. The CDR3 loop is CASSPPRADTQYF. CDR3 coding DNA: TGTGCCAGCAGCCCTCCACGGGCAGATACGCAGTATTTT.